Presented here are 13 T cell receptor beta chains from one specimen sequenced in a study of cytomegalovirus exposure and HLA in healthy donors. PCR used 60 Vbeta primers and 13 Jbeta primers. The table came from immunoSEQ multiplex PCR; TCRdb's copy has only in-frame clones and leaves some out. The top ten clones hold around 5% of a sample with under 200,000 clones, about four fifths of them seen once. Sequenced: PBMCs. These receptors were obtained from a man aged 25 to 40 in good health and CMV-seronegative.

The chain combines TRBV2 with TRBJ2-7; TRBD2 aligns across 14 bases. V lost 6 bases and J lost 5; bases outside the gene matches: 12. The CDR3 length is 17 residues. Germline V gene sequence: CDR1 SNHLY, CDR2 FYNNEI. The CDR3 reads CASRMGPGTSGRNEQYF. The CDR3 bases are TGTGCCAGCAGGATGGGCCCCGGGACTAGCGGGAGAAACGAGCAGTACTTC.

The genes are TRBV5-1 and TRBJ1-3, with D possibly TRBD1 on 6 matching bases. Per the germline V gene, CDR1 is SGHRS and CDR2 is YFSETQ. The CDR3 totals 16 residues. V lost 1 base to trimming and J lost 2 bases, with 13 bases between them. The chain's CDR3 is CASSLLDQGPGNTIYF. The CDR3 DNA reads TGCGCCAGCAGCTTGCTGGATCAGGGGCCTGGAAACACCATATATTTT.

The chain couples TRBV27 to TRBJ2-7; possibly TRBD2 for D (6 bases). The CDR3 length is 17 residues. CDR1 and CDR2 (germline): MNHEY, SMNVEV (reference sequence). Deletions cut 2 bases from V and 2 bases from J, with 19 bases between. The CDR3 nucleotides read TGTGCCAGCAGTTTACCCACACCGGGACTCCAACCCTACGAGCAGTACTTC. It codes for CASSLPTPGLQPYEQYF.

This clone was seen a handful of times. V and J are TRBV27 and TRBJ1-4, with D maybe TRBD1 (5 bases). Trimming pared 0 bases from V and 8 bases from J, leaving 7 bases between. The CDR3 has 13 amino acids. Looked up from germline, CDR1 is MNHEY and CDR2 is SMNVEV (reference sequence). The CDR3 DNA is TGTGCCAGCAGTTTATCCCGGACAGAAAAACTGTTTTTT. Protein product: CASSLSRTEKLFF.

CDR3 amino acids: CASSSGGLEDYGYTF. In nucleotides, the CDR3 is TGTGCCAGCAGCTCTGGGGGACTTGAGGACTATGGCTACACCTTC. The chain employs TRBV7-3 and TRBJ1-2; TRBD1 might be the D (5 bases). Trimming left V 4 bases short and J 3 bases short, with 15 bases between. This CDR3 region has 15 residues. Germline CDR1 and CDR2: SGHTA and FQGTGA.

About this clone: The sample has other DNA sequences that encode this CDR3 too. The DNA for the CDR3 is TGTGCCACCAGCAGAGTAACAGGAGCAACTAATGAAAAACTGTTTTTT. Amino acids: CATSRVTGATNEKLFF. This rearrangement joins TRBV15 to TRBJ1-4, with D possibly matching TRBD1 (5 bases). The germline V gene encodes CDR1 LNHNV and CDR2 YYDKDF (reference sequence). The CDR3 runs 16 residues. The V and J ends lost 1 base and 0 bases respectively, with 9 bases between them. Full variable domain (remainder filled in from reference TRBV15 and TRBJ1-4): DAMVIQNPRYQVTQFGKPVTLSCSQTLNHNVMYWYQQKSSQAPKLLFHYYDKDFNNEADTPDNFQSRRPNTSFCFLDIRSPGLGDTAMYLCATSRVTGATNEKLFFGSGTQLSVL.

In this sample, this clone turned up once. V usage is TRBV14 and J usage is TRBJ2-7, with TRBD1 identical over 9 bases. The V gene end was trimmed by 4 bases and the J gene end by 3 bases; junction bases not matched to a gene: 7. There are 15 residues in the CDR3. Germline CDR1 is SGHDN and CDR2 is FVKESK. CDR3 in amino acids: CASSRPGQGYYEQYF. The CDR3, as DNA: TGTGCCAGCAGCCGACCGGGACAGGGATACTACGAGCAGTACTTC.

This chain uses TRBV30 with TRBJ1-2; possible D gene TRBD1, 5 bases. V lost 1 base and J lost 6, with 9 bases in between. Germline loops: CDR1 GTSNPN, CDR2 SVGIG (reference sequence). CDR3 length: 12 residues. CDR3 protein: CAWSARGDGYTF. CDR3 sequence (DNA): TGTGCCTGGAGTGCCCGGGGGGATGGCTACACCTTC.

The chain employs TRBV29-1 and TRBJ2-6, with a possible D match to TRBD1 (5 bases). Looked up from germline, CDR1 is SQVTM and CDR2 is ANQGSEA. V lost 6 bases and J 3 bases, leaving 12 bases between the germline ends. The CDR3 contains 14 residues. In DNA form, the CDR3 reads TGCAGCGTGCAGGGTCTTGGTGGGGCCAACGTCCTGACTTTC. Its protein product is CSVQGLGGANVLTF.

In this sample, this clone turned up once. V is TRBV19 and J is TRBJ1-1; 7 positions match TRBD1. Germline V gives CDR1 LNHDA, CDR2 SQIVND (reference sequence). The CDR3 is made up of 13 amino acids. V was clipped by 6 bases and J by 7 bases; unmatched bases: 8. The CDR3 region has the DNA TGTGCCAGTAGAACCGACAGGGCTGGTGAAGCTTTCTTT. Amino acid sequence: CASRTDRAGEAFF.

The V gene is TRBV6-4, the J gene TRBJ2-2; 9 positions agree with TRBD2. Germline values: CDR1 MRHNA, CDR2 SNTAGT. V dropped 4 bases and J dropped 5; count of bases not matched to a gene: 11. The CDR3 is 17 residues long. For the CDR3, the DNA is TGTGCCAGCAGTGTGATGGCGGGGGGGCCGTCGACCGGGGAGCTGTTTTTT. This translates into CASSVMAGGPSTGELFF.

The chain joins TRBV13 to TRBJ2-2; TRBD2 agrees at 9 bases. CDR1 is PRHDT and CDR2 is FYEKMQ in the germline V gene (reference sequence). The CDR3 consists of 15 residues. J was trimmed by 7 bases and V by 0 bases; bases with no gene match: 3. The chain's CDR3 is CASSLGAGGGGELFF. CDR3 bases: TGTGCCAGCAGCTTAGGAGCGGGAGGCGGCGGGGAGCTGTTTTTT. Based on the CDR3 plus reference TRBV13 and TRBJ2-2, the full variable domain is AAGVIQSPRHLIKEKRETATLKCYPIPRHDTVYWYQQGPGQDPQFLISFYEKMQSDKGSIPDRFSAQQFSDYHSELNMSSLELGDSALYFCASSLGAGGGGELFFGEGSRLTVL.

CDR3 region: CAVPRGASYNEQFF. The CDR3 DNA reads TGTGCCGTACCCAGGGGGGCCTCCTACAATGAGCAGTTCTTC. The chain is built from TRBV6-5 and TRBJ2-1; D may be TRBD1 (7 bases). V was shortened by 11 bases and J by 0 bases, with 14 bases between the two germline ends. CDR3 length equals 14 residues. Germline lookup yields CDR1 MNHEY and CDR2 SVGAGI.